This T cell receptor (beta chain) was captured by sequencing in a study of beta chain features in type 1 diabetes. Study conclusions and caveats: Compared with healthy donors, patients appeared to share more similar naive, central memory and regulatory TCRB repertoires.

The CDR3 length is 17 residues. Germline V lookup: CDR1 MNHEY, CDR2 SMNVEV (reference sequence). TCRB transcripts that were expressed got sequenced, as all of the isolated RNA had been reverse transcribed. Here immunoSEQ multiplex PCR was the method, and the copy in TCRdb shows in-frame clones only, minus some. Among 850,000 to 900,000 clones listed, roughly 16% were seen once. Concerning this clone itself: Its antigen is unknown.

Heparinised blood was drawn once per donor, averaging approximately 0.12 L. Specimen: naive CD4+ T cells from blood. The receptor was derived from a woman between 18 and 30 years old in good health. This chain uses TRBV27 with TRBJ2-5, with D possibly called TRBD1 or TRBD2 (5 bases each). The tail of the sequence fits TRBJ2-7 better, so the J call may be wrong. The CDR3 is CASSFVAGRVIPYEQYF. The DNA of the CDR3 is TGTGCCAGCAGTTTTGTGGCGGGCAGGGTCATCCCCTACGAGCAGTACTTC.